This T cell receptor beta chain was observed in a study of cytomegalovirus exposure and HLA in healthy donors. Overall study: In terms of ancestry, the Caucasian-associated cluster contained around four fifths of the roughly 400 genotyped donors.

This clone was detected only a few times. Germline-derived CDR1 and CDR2 are WNHNN and SYGVQD (reference sequence). CDR3 length: 18 amino acids. The V segment lost 2 bases and the J segment 4 bases; nucleotides outside the gene matches: 12. It was with 60 Vbeta and 13 Jbeta primers that the PCR ran. Clones were read by immunoSEQ multiplex PCR, and TCRdb kept only the in-frame ones, dropping some. This table has 85,000 to 110,000 clones, under 85% appearing once. Sequencing was performed on PBMCs. The V gene is TRBV10-1, the J gene TRBJ2-2; 8 bases are a match to TRBD2. The sequence derives from a man aged 45-65 years in good health and CMV-seropositive. The CDR3 is CASSERSEAGAGTGELFF. As DNA, the CDR3 is TGCGCCAGCAGTGAGAGATCGGAAGCGGGAGCCGGCACCGGGGAGCTGTTTTTT.